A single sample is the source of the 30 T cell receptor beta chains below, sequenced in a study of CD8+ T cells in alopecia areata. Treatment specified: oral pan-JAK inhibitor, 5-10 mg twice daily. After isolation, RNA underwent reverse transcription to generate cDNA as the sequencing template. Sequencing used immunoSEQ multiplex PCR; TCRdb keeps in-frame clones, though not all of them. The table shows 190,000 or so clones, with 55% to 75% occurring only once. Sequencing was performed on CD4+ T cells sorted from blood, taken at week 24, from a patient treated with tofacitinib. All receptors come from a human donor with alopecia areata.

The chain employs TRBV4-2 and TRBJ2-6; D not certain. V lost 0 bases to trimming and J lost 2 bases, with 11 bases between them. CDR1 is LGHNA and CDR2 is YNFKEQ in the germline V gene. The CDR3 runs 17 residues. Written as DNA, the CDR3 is TGTGCCAGCAGCCAAGACAGACGGTCCGCTGGGGCCAACGTCCTGACTTTC. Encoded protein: CASSQDRRSAGANVLTF.

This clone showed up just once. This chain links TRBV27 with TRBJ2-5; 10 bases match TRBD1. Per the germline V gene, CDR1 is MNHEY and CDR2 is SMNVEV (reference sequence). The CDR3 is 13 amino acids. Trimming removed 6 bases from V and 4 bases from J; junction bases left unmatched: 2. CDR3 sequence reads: CASSRTGGETQYF. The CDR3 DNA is TGTGCCAGCAGCCGGACAGGGGGAGAGACCCAGTACTTC.

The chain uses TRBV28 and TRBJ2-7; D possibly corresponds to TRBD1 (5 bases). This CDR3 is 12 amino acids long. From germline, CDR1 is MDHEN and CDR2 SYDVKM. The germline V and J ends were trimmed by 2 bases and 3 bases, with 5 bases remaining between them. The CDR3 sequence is CASSLDSYEQYF. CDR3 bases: TGTGCCAGCAGTTTAGACAGCTACGAGCAGTACTTC.

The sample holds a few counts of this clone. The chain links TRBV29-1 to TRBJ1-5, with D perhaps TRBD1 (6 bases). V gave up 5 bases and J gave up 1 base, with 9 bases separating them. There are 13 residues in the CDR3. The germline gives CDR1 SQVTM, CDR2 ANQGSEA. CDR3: CSVSGGSNQPQHF. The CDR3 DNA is TGCAGCGTTTCGGGGGGCAGCAATCAGCCCCAGCATTTT.

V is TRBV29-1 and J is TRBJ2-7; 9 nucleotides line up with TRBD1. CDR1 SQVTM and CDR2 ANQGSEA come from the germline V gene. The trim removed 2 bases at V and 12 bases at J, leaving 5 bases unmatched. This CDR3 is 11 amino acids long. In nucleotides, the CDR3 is TGCAGCGTTGAAAGGGACAGGGCCATGTACTTC. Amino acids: CSVERDRAMYF.

CDR3 sequence reads: CASSYGTGIRQTQYF. DNA for the CDR3: TGTGCCAGCAGCTACGGGACAGGGATCAGGCAGACCCAGTACTTC. The rearrangement uses TRBV5-4 and TRBJ2-5; TRBD1 aligns across 9 bases. There are 15 residues in the CDR3. V lost 3 bases to trimming and J lost 6 bases; unmatched junction nucleotides: 9. Per germline, CDR1 SGHNT and CDR2 YYREEE (reference sequence).

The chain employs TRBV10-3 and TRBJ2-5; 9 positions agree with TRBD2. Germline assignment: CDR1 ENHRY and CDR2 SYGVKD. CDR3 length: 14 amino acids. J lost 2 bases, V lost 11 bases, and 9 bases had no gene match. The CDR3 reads CASRLAAGQETQYF. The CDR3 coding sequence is TGTGCCTCCCGACTAGCGGCCGGTCAAGAGACCCAGTACTTC.

The CDR3 spells CATSRDPAGGLRISQYF. Here the CDR3 DNA reads TGTGCCACCAGCAGAGATCCGGCGGGGGGGCTCAGGATTTCGCAGTATTTT. This rearrangement joins TRBV15 to TRBJ2-3; 9 bases are shared with TRBD2. V gave up 0 bases and J gave up 10 bases; unmatched junction bases: 14. The CDR3 extends over 17 amino acids. Germline assignment: CDR1 LNHNV and CDR2 YYDKDF (reference sequence). Filled out from reference TRBV15 and TRBJ2-3, the complete variable domain reads DAMVIQNPRYQVTQFGKPVTLSCSQTLNHNVMYWYQQKSSQAPKLLFHYYDKDFNNEADTPDNFQSRRPNTSFCFLDIRSPGLGDTAMYLCATSRDPAGGLRISQYFGPGTRLTVL.

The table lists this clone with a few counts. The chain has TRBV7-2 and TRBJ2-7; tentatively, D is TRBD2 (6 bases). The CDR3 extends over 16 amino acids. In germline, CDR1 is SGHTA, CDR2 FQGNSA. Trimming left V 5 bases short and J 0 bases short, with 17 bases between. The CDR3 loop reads CASSPLGLATSYEQYF. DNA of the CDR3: TGTGCCAGCAGCCCCCTGGGGCTAGCGACCTCCTACGAGCAGTACTTC.

CDR3 amino acids: CASSIRATEGYEQYF. The CDR3 DNA reads TGTGCCAGCAGTATCAGGGCGACGGAAGGCTACGAGCAGTACTTC. The rearrangement joins TRBV27 to TRBJ2-7; D is possibly TRBD1 (5 bases). CDR1 and CDR2 from the germline V gene are MNHEY and SMNVEV (reference sequence). The CDR3 consists of 15 residues. Trimming removed 5 bases at V and 3 bases at J, with 17 bases between.

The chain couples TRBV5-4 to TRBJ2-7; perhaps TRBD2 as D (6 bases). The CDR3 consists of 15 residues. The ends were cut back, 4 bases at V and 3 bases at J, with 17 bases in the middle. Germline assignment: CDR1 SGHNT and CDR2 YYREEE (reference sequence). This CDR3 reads CASSLTSLAVYEQYF. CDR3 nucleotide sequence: TGTGCCAGCAGCCTAACTAGCTTAGCGGTCTACGAGCAGTACTTC.

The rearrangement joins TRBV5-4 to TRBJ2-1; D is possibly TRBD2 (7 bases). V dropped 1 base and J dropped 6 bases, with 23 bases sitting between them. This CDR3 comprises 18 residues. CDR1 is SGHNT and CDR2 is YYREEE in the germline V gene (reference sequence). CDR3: CASSLKLTIGGGPNEQFF. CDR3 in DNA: TGTGCCAGCAGCTTGAAACTAACGATTGGCGGGGGCCCCAATGAGCAGTTCTTC.

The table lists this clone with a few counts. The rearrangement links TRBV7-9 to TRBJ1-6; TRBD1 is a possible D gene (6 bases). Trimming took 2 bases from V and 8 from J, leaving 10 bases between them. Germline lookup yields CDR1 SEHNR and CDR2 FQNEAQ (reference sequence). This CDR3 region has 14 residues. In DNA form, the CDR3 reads TGTGCCAGCAGCTTACAAGGGGGGGATTCACCCCTCCACTTT. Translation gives CASSLQGGDSPLHF.

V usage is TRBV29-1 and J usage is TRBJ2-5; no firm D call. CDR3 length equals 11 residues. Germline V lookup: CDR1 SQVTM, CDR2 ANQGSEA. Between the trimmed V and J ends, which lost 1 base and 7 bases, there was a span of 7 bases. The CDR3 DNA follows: TGCAGCGTTGAAGTTTCCGGGACCCAGTACTTC. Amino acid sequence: CSVEVSGTQYF.

CDR3 loop: CASSPQGATGELFF. Written as DNA, the CDR3 is TGTGCCAGCAGCCCCCAGGGGGCCACCGGGGAGCTGTTTTTT. This chain joins TRBV7-2 and TRBJ2-2, with TRBD1 matching over 8 bases. The V segment lost 5 bases and the J segment 4 bases; nucleotides outside the gene matches: 3. The CDR3 consists of 14 residues. Germline V gives CDR1 SGHTA, CDR2 FQGNSA.

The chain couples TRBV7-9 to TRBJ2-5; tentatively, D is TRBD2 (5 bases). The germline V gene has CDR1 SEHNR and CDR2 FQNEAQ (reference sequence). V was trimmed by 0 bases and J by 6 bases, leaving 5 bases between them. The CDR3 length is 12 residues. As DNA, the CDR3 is TGTGCCAGCAGCTTAGCCGGGAAGACCCAGTACTTC. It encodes CASSLAGKTQYF. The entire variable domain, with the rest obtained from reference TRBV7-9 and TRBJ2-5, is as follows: DTGVSQNPRHKITKRGQNVTFRCDPISEHNRLYWYRQTLGQGPEFLTYFQNEAQLEKSRLLSDRFSAERPKGSFSTLEIQRTEQGDSAMYLCASSLAGKTQYFGPGTRLLVL.

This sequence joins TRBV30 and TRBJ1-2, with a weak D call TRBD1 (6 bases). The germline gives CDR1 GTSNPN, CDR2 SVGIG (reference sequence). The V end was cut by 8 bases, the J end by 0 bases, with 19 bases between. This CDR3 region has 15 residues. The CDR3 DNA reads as TGTGCCGGCCATTCAGGGAGGGGGACTAACTATGGCTACACCTTC. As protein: CAGHSGRGTNYGYTF.

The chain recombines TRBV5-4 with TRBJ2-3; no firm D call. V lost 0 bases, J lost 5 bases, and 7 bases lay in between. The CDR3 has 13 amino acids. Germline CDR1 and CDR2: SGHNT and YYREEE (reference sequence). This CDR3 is CASSLDQQDTQYF. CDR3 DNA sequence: TGTGCCAGCAGCTTGGACCAGCAAGATACGCAGTATTTT.

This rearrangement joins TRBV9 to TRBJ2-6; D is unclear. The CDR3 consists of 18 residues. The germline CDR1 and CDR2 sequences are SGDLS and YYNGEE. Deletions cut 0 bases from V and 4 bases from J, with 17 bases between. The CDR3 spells CASSVALGGTRGANVLTF. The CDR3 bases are TGTGCCAGCAGCGTAGCTCTGGGTGGAACGCGCGGGGCCAACGTCCTGACTTTC.

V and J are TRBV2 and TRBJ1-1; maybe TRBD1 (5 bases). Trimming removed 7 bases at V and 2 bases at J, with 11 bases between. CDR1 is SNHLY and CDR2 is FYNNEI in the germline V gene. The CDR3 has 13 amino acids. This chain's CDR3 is CASKIDRNTEAFF. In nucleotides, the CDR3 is TGTGCCAGCAAGATCGACAGAAACACTGAAGCTTTCTTT.

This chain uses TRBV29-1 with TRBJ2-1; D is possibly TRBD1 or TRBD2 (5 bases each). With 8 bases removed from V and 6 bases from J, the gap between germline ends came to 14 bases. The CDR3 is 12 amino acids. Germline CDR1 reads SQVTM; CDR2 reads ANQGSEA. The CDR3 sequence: CSYRGRGNEQFF. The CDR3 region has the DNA TGCAGCTATCGGGGAAGGGGCAATGAGCAGTTCTTC.

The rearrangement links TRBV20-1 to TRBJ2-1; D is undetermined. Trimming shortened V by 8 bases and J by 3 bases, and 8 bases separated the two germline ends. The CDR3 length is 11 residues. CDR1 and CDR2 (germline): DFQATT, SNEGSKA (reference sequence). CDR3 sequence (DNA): TGCAGTATCCCCCTCTACAATGAGCAGTTCTTC. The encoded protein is CSIPLYNEQFF.

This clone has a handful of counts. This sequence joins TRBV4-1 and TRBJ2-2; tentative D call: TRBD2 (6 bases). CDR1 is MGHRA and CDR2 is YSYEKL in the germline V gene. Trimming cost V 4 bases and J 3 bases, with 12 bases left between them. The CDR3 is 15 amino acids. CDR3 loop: CASSPRGPDTGELFF. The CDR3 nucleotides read TGCGCCAGCAGCCCGCGGGGCCCGGACACCGGGGAGCTGTTTTTT.

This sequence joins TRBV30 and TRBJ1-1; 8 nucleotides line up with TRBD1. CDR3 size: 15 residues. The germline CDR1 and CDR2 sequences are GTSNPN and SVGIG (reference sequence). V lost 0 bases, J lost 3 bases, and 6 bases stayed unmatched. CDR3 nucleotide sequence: TGTGCCTGGAGTGTCCCCGGGACAGGAGACACTGAAGCTTTCTTT. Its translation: CAWSVPGTGDTEAFF.

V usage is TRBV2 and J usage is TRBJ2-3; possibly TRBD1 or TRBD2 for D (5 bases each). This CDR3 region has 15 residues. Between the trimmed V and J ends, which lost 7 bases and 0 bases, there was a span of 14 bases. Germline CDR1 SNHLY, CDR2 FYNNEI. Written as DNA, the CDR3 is TGTGCCAGCACTGTTGGATGGGGGAGCACAGATACGCAGTATTTT. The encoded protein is CASTVGWGSTDTQYF.

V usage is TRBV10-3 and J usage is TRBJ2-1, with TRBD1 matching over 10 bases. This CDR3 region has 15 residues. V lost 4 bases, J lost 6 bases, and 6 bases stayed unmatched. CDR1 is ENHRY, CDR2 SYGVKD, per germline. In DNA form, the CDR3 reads TGTGCCATCAGTGCGGGACAGGGGTTGATCAATGAGCAGTTCTTC. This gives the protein CAISAGQGLINEQFF.

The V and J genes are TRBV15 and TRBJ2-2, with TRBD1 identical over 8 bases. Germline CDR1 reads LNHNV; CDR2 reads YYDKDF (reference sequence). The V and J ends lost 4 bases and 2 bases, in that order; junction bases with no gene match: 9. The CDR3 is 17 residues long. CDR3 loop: CATSTGQAYLNTGELFF. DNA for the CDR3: TGTGCCACCAGCACGGGACAGGCCTACCTTAACACCGGGGAGCTGTTTTTT.

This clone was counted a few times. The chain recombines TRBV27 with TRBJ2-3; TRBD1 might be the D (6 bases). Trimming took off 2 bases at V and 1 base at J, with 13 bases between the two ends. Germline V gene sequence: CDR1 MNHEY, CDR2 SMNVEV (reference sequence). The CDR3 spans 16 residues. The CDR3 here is CASSLQGLAGTDTQYF. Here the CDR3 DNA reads TGTGCCAGCAGTTTACAGGGGCTAGCTGGCACAGATACGCAGTATTTT.

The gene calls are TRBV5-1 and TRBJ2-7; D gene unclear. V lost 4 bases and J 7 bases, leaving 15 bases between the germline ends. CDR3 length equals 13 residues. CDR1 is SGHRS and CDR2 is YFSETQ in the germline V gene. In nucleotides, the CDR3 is TGCGCCAGCAGCGTCAATGCAATGGGAGAGCAGTACTTC. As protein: CASSVNAMGEQYF.

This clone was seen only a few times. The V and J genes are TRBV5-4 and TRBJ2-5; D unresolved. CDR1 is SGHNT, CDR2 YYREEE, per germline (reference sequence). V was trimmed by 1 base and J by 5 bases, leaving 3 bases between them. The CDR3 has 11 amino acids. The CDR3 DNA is TGTGCCAGCAGCTTGATGGAGACCCAGTACTTC. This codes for CASSLMETQYF.